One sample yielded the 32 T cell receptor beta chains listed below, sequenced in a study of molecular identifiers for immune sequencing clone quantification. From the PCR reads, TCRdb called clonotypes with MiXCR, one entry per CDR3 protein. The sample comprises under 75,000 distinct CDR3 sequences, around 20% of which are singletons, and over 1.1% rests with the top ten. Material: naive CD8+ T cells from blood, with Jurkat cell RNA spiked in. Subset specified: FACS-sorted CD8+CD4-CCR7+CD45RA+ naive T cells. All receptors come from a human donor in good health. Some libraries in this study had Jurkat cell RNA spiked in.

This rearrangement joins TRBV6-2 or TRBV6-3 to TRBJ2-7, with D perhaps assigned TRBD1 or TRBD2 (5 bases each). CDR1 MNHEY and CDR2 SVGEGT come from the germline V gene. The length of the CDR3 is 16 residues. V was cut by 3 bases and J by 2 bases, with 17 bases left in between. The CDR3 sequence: CASSYSGTPKPYEQYF. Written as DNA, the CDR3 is TGTGCCAGCAGTTATTCCGGGACGCCCAAGCCCTACGAGCAGTACTTC.

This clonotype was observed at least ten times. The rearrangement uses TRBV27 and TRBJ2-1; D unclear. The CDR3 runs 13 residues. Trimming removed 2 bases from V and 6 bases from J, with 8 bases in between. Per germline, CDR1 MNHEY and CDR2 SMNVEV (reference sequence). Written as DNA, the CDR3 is TGTGCCAGCAGTTTACAAGGTCCCAATGAGCAGTTCTTC. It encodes CASSLQGPNEQFF.

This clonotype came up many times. The CDR3 region has the DNA TGTGCCAGCAAACGGGCCTCCTACAATGAGCAGTTCTTC. Translating it yields CASKRASYNEQFF. The J gene is TRBJ2-1, the V gene TRBV27; D gene ambiguous. V gave up 7 bases and J gave up 0 bases, with 7 bases separating them. The CDR3 is 13 amino acids. Germline CDR1 MNHEY, CDR2 SMNVEV (reference sequence).

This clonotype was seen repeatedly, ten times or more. The CDR3 loop reads CASSIRTGFQPQHF. For the CDR3, the DNA is TGTGCCAGCAGTATAAGGACAGGATTTCAGCCCCAGCATTTT. V gene TRBV6-2 or TRBV6-3 combines with J gene TRBJ1-5; 7 nucleotides match TRBD1. With 5 bases clipped from V and 6 bases from J, the junction kept 7 bases outside the gene matches. Germline CDR1 MNHEY, CDR2 SVGEGT. This CDR3 comprises 14 residues.

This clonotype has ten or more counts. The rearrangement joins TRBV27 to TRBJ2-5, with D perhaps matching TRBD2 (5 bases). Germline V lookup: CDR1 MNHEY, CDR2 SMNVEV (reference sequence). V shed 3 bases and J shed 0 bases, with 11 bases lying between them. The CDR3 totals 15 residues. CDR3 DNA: TGTGCCAGCAGTTTGTCGGGGTGGGACCAAGAGACCCAGTACTTC. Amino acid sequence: CASSLSGWDQETQYF.

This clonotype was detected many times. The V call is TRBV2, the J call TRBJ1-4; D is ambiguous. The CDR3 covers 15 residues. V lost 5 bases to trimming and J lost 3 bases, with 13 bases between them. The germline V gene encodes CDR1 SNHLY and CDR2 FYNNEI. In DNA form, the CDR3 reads TGTGCCAGCAGTTGGACCCGGGAACCTAATGAAAAACTGTTTTTT. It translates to CASSWTREPNEKLFF. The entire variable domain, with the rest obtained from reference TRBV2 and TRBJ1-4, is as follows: EPEVTQTPSHQVTQMGQEVILRCVPISNHLYFYWYRQILGQKVEFLVSFYNNEISEKSEIFDDQFSVERPDGSNFTLKIRSTKLEDSAMYFCASSWTREPNEKLFFGSGTQLSVL.

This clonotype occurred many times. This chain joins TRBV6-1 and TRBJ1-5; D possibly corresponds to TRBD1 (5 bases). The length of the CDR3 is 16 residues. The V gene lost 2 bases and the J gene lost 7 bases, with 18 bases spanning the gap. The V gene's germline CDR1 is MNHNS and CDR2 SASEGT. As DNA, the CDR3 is TGTGCCAGCAGTGAAAGTGCGGGGGGGAACGGACAGCCCCAGCATTTT. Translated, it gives CASSESAGGNGQPQHF.

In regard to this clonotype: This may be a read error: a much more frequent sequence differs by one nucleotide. In DNA form, the CDR3 reads TGTGCCAGCAGCTTCGAGGCAGGGGGCCTCTACGGGCAGTACTTC. Amino acids: CASSFEAGGLYGQYF. V is TRBV7-6 and J is TRBJ2-7; TRBD1 matches 8 bases. This CDR3 is built from 15 residues. Germline V gives CDR1 SGHVS, CDR2 FNYEAQ.

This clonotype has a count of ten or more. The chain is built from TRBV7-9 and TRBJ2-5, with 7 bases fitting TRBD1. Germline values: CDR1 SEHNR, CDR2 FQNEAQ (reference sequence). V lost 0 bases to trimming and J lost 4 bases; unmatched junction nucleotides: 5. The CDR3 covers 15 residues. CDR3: CASSLAQGVAETQYF. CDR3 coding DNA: TGTGCCAGCAGCTTAGCCCAGGGGGTAGCAGAGACCCAGTACTTC.

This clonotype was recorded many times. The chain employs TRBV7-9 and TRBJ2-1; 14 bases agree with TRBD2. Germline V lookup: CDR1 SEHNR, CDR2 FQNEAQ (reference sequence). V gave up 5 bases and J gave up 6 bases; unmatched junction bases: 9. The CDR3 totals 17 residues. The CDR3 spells CASSGLAGGGQINEQFF. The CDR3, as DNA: TGTGCCAGCAGCGGACTAGCGGGAGGAGGGCAAATCAATGAGCAGTTCTTC.

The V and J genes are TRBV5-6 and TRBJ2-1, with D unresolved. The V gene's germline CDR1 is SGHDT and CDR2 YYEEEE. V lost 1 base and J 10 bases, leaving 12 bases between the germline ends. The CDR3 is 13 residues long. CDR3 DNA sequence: TGTGCCAGCAGCTTGCCTCGCTCCTACGAGCAGTTCTTC. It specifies CASSLPRSYEQFF.

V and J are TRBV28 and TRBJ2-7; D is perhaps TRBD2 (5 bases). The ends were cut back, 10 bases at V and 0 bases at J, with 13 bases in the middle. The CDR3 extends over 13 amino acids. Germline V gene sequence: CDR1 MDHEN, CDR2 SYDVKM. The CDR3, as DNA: TGTGCCACCCGCGGGTTTCTCTCCTACGAGCAGTACTTC. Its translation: CATRGFLSYEQYF.

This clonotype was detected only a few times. The CDR3 is CASSYTSGRAETQYF. CDR3 coding DNA: TGTGCCAGCAGTTATACTAGCGGGAGGGCCGAGACCCAGTACTTC. J is TRBJ2-5 and V is TRBV7-7; 13 positions match TRBD2. V was clipped by 6 bases and J by 5 bases; unmatched bases: 6. The CDR3 runs to 15 residues. Germline V gene data show CDR1 as SSHAT and CDR2 as FNYEAQ (reference sequence).

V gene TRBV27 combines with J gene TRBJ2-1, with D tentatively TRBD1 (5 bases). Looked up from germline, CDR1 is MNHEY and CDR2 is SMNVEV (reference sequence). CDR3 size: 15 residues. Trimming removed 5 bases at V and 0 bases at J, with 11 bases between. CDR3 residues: CASSRQRNSYNEQFF. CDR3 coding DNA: TGTGCCAGCAGTCGACAGAGAAACTCCTACAATGAGCAGTTCTTC.

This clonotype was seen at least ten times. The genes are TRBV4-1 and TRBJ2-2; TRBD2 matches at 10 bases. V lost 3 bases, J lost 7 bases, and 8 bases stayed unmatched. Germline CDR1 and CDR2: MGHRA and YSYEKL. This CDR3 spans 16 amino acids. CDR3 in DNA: TGCGCCAGCAGCCATCTAGCGGGAGAGTACAGCGGGGAGCTGTTTTTT. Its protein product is CASSHLAGEYSGELFF.

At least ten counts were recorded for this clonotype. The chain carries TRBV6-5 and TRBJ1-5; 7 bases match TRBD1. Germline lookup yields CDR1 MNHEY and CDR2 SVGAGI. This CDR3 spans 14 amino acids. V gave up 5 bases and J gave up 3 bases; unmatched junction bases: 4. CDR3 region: CASSEQGNNQPQHF. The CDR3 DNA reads TGTGCCAGCAGTGAACAGGGGAACAATCAGCCCCAGCATTTT.

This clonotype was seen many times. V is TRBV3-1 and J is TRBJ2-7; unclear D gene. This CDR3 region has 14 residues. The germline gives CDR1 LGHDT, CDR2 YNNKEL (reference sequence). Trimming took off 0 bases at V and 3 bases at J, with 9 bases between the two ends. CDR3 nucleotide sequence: TGTGCCAGCAGCCAAGAAGGAAACAGCTACGAGCAGTACTTC. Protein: CASSQEGNSYEQYF.

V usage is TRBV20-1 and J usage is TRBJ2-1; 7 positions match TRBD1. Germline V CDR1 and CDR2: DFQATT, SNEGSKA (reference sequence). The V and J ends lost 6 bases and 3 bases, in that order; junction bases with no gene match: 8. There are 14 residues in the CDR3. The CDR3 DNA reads TGCAGTGCCCCCACCGGGGACAGCTACAATGAGCAGTTCTTC. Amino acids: CSAPTGDSYNEQFF.

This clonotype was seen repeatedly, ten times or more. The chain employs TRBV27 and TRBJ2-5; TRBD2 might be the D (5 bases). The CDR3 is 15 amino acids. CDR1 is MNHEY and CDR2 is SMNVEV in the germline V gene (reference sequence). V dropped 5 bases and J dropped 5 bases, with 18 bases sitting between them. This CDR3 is CASSPNLGPGETQYF. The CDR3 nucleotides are TGTGCCAGCAGTCCTAATCTCGGACCGGGGGAGACCCAGTACTTC.

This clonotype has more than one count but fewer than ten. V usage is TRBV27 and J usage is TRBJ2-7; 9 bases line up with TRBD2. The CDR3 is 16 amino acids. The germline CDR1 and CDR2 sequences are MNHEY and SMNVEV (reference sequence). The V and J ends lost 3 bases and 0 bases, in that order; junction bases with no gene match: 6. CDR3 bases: TGTGCCAGCAGTTTGTCCCTAGCGGGACTCTCCTACGAGCAGTACTTC. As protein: CASSLSLAGLSYEQYF.

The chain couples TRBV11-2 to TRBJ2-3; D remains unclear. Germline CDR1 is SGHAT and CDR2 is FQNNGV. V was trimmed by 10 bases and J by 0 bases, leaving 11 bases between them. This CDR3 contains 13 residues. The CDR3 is CATTSPSTDTQYF. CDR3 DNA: TGTGCCACCACGAGCCCCAGCACAGATACGCAGTATTTT.

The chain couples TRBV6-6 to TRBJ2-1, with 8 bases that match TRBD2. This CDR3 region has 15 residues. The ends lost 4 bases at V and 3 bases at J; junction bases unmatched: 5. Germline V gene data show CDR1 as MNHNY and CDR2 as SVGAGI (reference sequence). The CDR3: CASSLREAYYNEQFF. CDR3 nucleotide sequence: TGTGCCAGCAGTTTGCGGGAGGCTTACTACAATGAGCAGTTCTTC.

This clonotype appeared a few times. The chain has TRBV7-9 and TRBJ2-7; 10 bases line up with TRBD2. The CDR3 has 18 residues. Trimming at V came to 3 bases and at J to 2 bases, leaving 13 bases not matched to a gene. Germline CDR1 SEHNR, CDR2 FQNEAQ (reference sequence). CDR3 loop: CASSLPSAASGSPYEQYF. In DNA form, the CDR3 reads TGTGCCAGCAGCTTGCCGAGCGCGGCTAGCGGGAGTCCCTACGAGCAGTACTTC.

The chain's CDR3 is CASRGGAGEQYF. DNA for the CDR3: TGTGCCAGCAGGGGGGGGGCGGGCGAGCAGTACTTC. The rearrangement links TRBV5-6 to TRBJ2-7, with D possibly matching TRBD2 (7 bases). CDR3 length: 12 amino acids. The V and J ends lost 5 bases and 6 bases respectively, with 12 bases between them. CDR1 is SGHDT, CDR2 YYEEEE, per germline.

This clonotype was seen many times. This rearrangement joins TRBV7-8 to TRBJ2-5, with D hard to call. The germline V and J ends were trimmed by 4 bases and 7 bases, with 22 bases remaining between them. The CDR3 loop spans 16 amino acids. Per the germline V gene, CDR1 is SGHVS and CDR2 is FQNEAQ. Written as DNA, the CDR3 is TGTGCCAGCAGCTCTACCCGGACCGAAACGATGAGGACCCAGTACTTC. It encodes CASSSTRTETMRTQYF.

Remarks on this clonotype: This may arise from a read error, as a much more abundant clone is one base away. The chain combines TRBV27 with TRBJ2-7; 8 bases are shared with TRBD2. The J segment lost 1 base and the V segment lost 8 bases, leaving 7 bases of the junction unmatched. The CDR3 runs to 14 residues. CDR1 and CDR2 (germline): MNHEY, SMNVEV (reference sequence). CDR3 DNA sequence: TGTGCCAGCCGTCCGACTAGCGTGTCCTACGAGCAGTACTTC. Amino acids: CASRPTSVSYEQYF.

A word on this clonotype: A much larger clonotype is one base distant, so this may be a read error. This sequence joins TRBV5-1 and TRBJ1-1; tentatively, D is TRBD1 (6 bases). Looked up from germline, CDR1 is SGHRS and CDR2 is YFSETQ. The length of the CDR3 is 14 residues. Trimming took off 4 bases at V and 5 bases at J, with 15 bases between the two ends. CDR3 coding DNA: TGCGCCAGCAGCACTAACAGGGTTTTTACTGAAGCTTTCTTT. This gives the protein CASSTNRVFTEAFF. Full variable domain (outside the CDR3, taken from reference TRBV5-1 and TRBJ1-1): KAGVTQTPRYLIKTRGQQVTLSCSPISGHRSVSWYQQTPGQGLQFLFEYFSETQRNKGNFPGRFSGRQFSNSRSEMNVSTLELGDSALYLCASSTNRVFTEAFFGQGTRLTVV.

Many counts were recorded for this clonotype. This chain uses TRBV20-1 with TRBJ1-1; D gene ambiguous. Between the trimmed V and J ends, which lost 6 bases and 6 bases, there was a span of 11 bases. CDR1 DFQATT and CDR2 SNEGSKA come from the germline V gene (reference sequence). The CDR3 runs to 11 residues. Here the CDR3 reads CSAKRGPEAFF. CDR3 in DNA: TGCAGTGCAAAGCGCGGGCCTGAAGCTTTCTTT.

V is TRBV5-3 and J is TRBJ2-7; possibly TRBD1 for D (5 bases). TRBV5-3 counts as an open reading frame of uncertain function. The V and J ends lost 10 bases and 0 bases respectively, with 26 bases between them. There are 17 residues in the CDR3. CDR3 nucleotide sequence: TGTGCCGGCAGCTATCAGGTCGGCGGACAACTCTCCTACGAGCAGTACTTC. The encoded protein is CAGSYQVGGQLSYEQYF.

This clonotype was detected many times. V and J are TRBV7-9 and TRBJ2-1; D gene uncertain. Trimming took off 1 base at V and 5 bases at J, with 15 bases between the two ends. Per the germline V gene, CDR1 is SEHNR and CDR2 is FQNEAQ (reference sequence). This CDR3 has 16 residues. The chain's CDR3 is CASSLEPGNYHNEQFF. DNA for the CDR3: TGTGCCAGCAGCTTAGAGCCAGGAAACTACCACAATGAGCAGTTCTTC. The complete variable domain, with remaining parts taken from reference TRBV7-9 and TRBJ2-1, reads DTGVSQNPRHKITKRGQNVTFRCDPISEHNRLYWYRQTLGQGPEFLTYFQNEAQLEKSRLLSDRFSAERPKGSFSTLEIQRTEQGDSAMYLCASSLEPGNYHNEQFFGPGTRLTVL.

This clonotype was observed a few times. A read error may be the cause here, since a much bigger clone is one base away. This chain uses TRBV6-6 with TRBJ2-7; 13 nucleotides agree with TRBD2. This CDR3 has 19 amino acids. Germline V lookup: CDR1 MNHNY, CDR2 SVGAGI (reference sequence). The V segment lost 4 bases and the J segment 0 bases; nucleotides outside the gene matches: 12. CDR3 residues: CASSLRTSGGVFSSYEQYF. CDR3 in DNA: TGTGCCAGCAGTTTGAGGACTAGCGGGGGCGTCTTTAGCTCCTACGAGCAGTACTTC.

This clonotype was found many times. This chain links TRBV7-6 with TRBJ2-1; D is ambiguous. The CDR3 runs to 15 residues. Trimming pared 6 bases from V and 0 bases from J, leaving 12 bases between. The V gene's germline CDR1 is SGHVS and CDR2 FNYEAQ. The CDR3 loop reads CASSPRDFSYNEQFF. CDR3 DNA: TGTGCCAGCAGTCCCAGAGACTTCTCCTACAATGAGCAGTTCTTC.